This T cell receptor (beta chain) came from a study of long-term antiretroviral therapy in people with HIV. For the study at large: Collection dates of the earliest samples fall about a decade before the 2015 immediate-ART recommendation.

As regards this clone: Its antigen is currently unknown.

Survey level was the resolution at which the v3.0 immunoSEQ assay ran. Assay: immunoSEQ multiplex PCR; the TCRdb copy retains only in-frame clones and omits some. The sample includes 21,000 or so clones, 70% to 85% seen only once; the top ten take roughly 4.5%. Study conclusions and caveats: Repertoires looked antigen-experienced, with only a slight naive shift after ART. Clones that had undergone expansion before ART prevailed in the repertoire throughout all time points.

The study drew at least one pre-ART and at least two post-ART PBMC samples from every donor. CDR1 is SEHNR, CDR2 FQNEAQ, per germline (reference sequence). The CDR3 has 14 amino acids. V was cut by 3 bases and J by 7 bases, with 15 bases left in between. The sequencing here drew on unsorted PBMCs, taken 0.5 years after starting antiretroviral therapy. This chain connects TRBV7-9 to TRBJ2-5; the D gene is possibly TRBD2 (5 bases). The sequence was collected from a man aged 18 to 30 with HIV. CDR3 bases: TGTGCCAGCAGCTTGGGTACTAGAAGTGGGACCCAGTACTTC. Protein: CASSLGTRSGTQYF.